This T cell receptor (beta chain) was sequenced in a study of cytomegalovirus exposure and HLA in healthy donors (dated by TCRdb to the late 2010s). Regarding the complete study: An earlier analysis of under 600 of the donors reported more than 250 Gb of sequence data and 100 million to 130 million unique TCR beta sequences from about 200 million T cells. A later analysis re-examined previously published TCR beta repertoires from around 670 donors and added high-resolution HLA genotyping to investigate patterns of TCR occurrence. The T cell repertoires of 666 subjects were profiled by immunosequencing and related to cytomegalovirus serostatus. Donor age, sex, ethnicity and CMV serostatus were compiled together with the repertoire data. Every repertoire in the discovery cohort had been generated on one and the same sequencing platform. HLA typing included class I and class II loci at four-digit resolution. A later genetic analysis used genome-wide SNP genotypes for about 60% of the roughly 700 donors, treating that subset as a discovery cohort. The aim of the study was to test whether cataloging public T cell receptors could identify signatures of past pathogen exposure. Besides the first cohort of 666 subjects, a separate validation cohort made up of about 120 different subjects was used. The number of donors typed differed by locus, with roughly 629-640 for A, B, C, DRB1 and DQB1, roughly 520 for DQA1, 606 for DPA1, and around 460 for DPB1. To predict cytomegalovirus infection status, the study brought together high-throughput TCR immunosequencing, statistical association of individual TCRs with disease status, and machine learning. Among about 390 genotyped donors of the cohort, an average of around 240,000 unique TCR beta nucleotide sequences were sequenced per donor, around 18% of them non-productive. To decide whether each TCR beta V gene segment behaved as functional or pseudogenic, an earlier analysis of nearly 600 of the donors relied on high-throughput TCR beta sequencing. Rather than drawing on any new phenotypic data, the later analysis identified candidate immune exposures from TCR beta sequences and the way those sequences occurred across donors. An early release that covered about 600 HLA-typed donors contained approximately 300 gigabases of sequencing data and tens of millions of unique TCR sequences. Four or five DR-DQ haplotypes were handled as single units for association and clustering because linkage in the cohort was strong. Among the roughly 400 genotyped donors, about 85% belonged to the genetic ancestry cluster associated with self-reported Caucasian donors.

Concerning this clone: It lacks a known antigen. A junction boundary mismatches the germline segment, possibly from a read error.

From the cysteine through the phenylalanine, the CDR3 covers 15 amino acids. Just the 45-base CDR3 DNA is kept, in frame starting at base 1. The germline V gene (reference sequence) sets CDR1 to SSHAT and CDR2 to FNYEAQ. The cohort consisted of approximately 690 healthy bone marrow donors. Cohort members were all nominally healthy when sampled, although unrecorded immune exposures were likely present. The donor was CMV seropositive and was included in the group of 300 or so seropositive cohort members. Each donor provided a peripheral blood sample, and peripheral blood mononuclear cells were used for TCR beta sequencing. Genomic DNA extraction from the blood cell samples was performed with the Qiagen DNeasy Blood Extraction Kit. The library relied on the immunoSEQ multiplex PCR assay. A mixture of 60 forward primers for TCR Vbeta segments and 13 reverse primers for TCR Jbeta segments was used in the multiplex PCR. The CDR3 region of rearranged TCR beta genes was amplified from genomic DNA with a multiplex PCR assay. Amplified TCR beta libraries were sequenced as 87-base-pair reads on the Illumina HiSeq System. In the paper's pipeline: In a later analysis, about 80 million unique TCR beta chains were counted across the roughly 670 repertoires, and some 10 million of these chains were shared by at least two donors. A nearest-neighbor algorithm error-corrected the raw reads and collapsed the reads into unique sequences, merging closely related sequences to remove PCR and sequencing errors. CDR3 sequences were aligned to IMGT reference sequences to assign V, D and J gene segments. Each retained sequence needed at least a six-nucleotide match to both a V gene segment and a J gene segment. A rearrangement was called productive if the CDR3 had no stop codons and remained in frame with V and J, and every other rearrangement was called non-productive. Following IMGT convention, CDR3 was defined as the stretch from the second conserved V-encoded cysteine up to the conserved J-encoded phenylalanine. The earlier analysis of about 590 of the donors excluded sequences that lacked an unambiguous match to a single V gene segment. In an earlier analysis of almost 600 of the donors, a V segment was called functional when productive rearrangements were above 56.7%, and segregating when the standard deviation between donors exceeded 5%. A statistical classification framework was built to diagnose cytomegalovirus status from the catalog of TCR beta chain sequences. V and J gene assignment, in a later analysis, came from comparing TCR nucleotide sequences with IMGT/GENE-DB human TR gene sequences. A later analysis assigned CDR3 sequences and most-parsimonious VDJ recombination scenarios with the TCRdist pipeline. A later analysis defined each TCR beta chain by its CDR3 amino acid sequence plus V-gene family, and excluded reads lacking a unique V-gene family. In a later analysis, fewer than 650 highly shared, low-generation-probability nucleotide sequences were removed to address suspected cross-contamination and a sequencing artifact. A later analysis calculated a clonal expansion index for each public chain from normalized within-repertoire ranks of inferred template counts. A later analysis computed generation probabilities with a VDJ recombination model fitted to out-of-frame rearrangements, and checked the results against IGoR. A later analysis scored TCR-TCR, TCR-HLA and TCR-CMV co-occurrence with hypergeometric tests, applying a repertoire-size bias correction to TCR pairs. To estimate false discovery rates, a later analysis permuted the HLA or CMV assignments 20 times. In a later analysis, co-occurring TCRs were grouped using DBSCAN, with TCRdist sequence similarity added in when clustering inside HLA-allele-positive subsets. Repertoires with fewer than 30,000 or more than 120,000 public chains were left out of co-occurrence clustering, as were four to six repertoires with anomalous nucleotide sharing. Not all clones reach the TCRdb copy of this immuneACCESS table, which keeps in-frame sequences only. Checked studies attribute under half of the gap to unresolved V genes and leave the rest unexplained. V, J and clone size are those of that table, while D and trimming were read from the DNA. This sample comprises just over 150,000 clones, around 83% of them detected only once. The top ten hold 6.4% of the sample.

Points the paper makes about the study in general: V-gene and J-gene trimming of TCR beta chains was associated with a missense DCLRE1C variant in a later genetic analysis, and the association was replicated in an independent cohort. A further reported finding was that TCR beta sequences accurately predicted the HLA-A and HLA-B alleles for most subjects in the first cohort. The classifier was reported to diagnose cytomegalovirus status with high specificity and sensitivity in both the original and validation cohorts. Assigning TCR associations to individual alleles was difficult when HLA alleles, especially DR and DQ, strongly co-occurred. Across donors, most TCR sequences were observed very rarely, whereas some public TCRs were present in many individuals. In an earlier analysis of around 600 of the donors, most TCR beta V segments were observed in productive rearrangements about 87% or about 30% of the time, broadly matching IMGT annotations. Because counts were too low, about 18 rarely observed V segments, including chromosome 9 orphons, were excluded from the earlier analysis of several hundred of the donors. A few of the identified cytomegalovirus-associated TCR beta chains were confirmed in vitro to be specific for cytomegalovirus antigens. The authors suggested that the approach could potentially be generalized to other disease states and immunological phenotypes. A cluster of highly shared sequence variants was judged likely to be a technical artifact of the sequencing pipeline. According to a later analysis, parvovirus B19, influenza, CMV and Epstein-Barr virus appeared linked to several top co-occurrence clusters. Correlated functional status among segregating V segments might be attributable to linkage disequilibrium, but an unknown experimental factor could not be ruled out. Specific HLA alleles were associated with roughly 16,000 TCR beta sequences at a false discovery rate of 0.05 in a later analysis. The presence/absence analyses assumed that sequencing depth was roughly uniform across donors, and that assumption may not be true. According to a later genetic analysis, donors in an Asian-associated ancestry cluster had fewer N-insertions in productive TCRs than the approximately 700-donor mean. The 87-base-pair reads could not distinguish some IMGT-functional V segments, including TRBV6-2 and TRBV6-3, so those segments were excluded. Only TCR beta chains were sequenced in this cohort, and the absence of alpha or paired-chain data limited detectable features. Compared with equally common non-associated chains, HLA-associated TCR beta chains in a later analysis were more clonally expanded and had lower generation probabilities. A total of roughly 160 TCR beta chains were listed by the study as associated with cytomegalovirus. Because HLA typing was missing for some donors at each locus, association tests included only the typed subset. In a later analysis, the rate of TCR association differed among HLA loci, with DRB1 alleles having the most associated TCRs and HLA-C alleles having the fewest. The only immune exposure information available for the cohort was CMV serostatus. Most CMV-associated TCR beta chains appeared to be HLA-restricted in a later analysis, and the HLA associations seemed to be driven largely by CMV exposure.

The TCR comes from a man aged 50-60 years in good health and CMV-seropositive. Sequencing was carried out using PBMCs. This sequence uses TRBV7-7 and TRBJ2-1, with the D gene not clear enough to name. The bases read TGTGCTAGCAGCTTAGGTAGCTCTGACTACAATGAGCAGTTCTTC. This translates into CASSLGSSDYNEQFF. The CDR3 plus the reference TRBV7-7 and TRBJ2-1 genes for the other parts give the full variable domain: GAGVSQSPRYKVTKRGQDVTLRCDPISSHATLYWYQQALGQGPEFLTYFNYEAQPDKSGLPSDRFSAERPEGSISTLTIQRTEQRDSAMYRCASSLGSSDYNEQFFGPGTRLTVL.